The next 32 T cell receptor beta chains were all read from a single sample in a study of response to subunit inactivated influenza vaccine listed by TCRdb under 2018. The library was produced with RT-PCR. This sample was sequenced with an Illumina HiSeq 2500. Using fastp at Q25 and MiXCR, TCRdb reprocessed the public reads and kept productive beta chains. Records with the same CDR3 protein are collapsed into one entry carrying the most frequent genes and DNA. Present in this sample are 500,000 or so distinct CDR3 sequences, approximately 15% of which were seen just once. 2.5% to 3.5% of the sample comes from the top ten. This specimen consisted of CD4+ T cells sorted from PBMCs, obtained less than 25 months after vaccination. Receptors originate from a man between 50 and 70 years old who received an inactivated influenza vaccine. Donor details come from another sample of the same person, matched by shared clones.

A few counts support this clonotype. This chain joins TRBV20-1 and TRBJ2-3; 10 positions agree with TRBD2. The CDR3 has 15 residues. Looked up from germline, CDR1 is DFQATT and CDR2 is SNEGSKA (reference sequence). V gave up 1 base and J gave up 4 bases; unmatched junction bases: 5. The chain's CDR3 is CSARGTSGVADTQYF. CDR3 nucleotide sequence: TGCAGTGCTAGAGGCACTAGCGGGGTGGCAGATACGCAGTATTTT.

This clonotype was seen a handful of times. The J gene is TRBJ2-2, the V gene TRBV11-2; D is ambiguous. The CDR3 contains 14 residues. CDR1 and CDR2 from the germline V gene are SGHAT and FQNNGV. Trimming stripped 5 bases from V and 1 base from J, with 8 bases between. The CDR3 nucleotides are TGTGCCAGCAGCCGGGTCCGGAACACCGGGGAGCTGTTTTTT. It yields the protein CASSRVRNTGELFF.

The chain combines TRBV5-1 with TRBJ1-2; TRBD1 agrees at 7 bases. The V and J ends lost 3 bases and 9 bases, in that order; junction bases with no gene match: 8. CDR3 length: 13 amino acids. Per the germline V gene, CDR1 is SGHRS and CDR2 is YFSETQ. The CDR3 region is CASSSTGEGSYTF. The CDR3, as DNA: TGCGCCAGCAGCTCAACAGGGGAAGGTAGCTACACCTTC. The full variable domain, with the rest looked up from reference TRBV5-1 and TRBJ1-2, is KAGVTQTPRYLIKTRGQQVTLSCSPISGHRSVSWYQQTPGQGLQFLFEYFSETQRNKGNFPGRFSGRQFSNSRSEMNVSTLELGDSALYLCASSSTGEGSYTFGSGTRLTVV.

This clonotype has more than one count but fewer than ten. The chain joins TRBV6-5 to TRBJ2-7; 12 nucleotides match TRBD2. The germline CDR1 and CDR2 sequences are MNHEY and SVGAGI. The V gene end was trimmed by 5 bases and the J gene end by 0 bases; junction bases not matched to a gene: 5. The CDR3 extends over 16 amino acids. In DNA, the CDR3 is TGTGCCAGCAGTCACGGACTAGCGGGAATCTCCTACGAGCAGTACTTC. Translation gives CASSHGLAGISYEQYF.

This clonotype was seen only a few times. This chain connects TRBV7-9 to TRBJ2-2; 9 bases line up with TRBD2. Germline V lookup: CDR1 SEHNR, CDR2 FQNEAQ (reference sequence). This CDR3 is built from 16 residues. V gave up 3 bases and J gave up 6 bases; unmatched junction bases: 8. In DNA, the CDR3 is TGTGCCAGCAGCTTTACGGGACTAGCCGACTCCGGGGAGCTGTTTTTT. Translation: CASSFTGLADSGELFF.

This clonotype has only a few counts. V gene TRBV6-2 or TRBV6-3 combines with J gene TRBJ1-4; 8 bases match TRBD1. CDR1 MNHEY and CDR2 SVGEGT come from the germline V gene. Trimming at V came to 7 bases and at J to 4 bases, leaving 8 bases not matched to a gene. The CDR3 covers 15 residues. The CDR3 region is CASTFSGQGNEKLFF. For the CDR3, the DNA is TGTGCCAGCACCTTCAGCGGACAGGGTAATGAAAAACTGTTTTTT.

This chain connects TRBV5-1 to TRBJ1-2; no clear D. Deletions cut 1 base from V and 6 bases from J, with 13 bases between. The CDR3 runs to 14 residues. Germline V gives CDR1 SGHRS, CDR2 YFSETQ. The CDR3 DNA follows: TGCGCCAGCAGCTTGCTAGGGTCGAGAGATGGCTACACCTTC. Protein product: CASSLLGSRDGYTF.

The rearrangement links TRBV4-2 to TRBJ2-1, with D maybe TRBD2 (5 bases). Germline values: CDR1 LGHNA, CDR2 YNFKEQ. The ends were cut back, 1 base at V and 1 base at J, with 11 bases in the middle. The CDR3 has 16 residues. CDR3 region: CASSQGRRVSYNEQFF. DNA of the CDR3: TGTGCCAGCAGCCAAGGGAGGCGGGTTTCCTACAATGAGCAGTTCTTC.

This clonotype was picked up a small number of times. As DNA, the CDR3 is TGTGCCAGCAGTCCCCGGGCTCCGAACACTGAAGCTTTCTTT. Translation gives CASSPRAPNTEAFF. V usage is TRBV12-3 or TRBV12-4 and J usage is TRBJ1-1; D ambiguous. V lost 5 bases and J lost 1, with 11 bases in between. The length of the CDR3 is 14 residues.

A few counts support this clonotype. The chain uses TRBV28 and TRBJ1-1; a possible D gene is TRBD1 (6 bases). Germline V lookup: CDR1 MDHEN, CDR2 SYDVKM. The CDR3 has 14 residues. V lost 11 bases and J lost 0, with 16 bases in between. DNA for the CDR3: TGTGCCGGGGGGTCGACAGGCATGAACACTGAAGCTTTCTTT. The encoded protein is CAGGSTGMNTEAFF.

This clonotype has a count of ten or more. The V gene is TRBV5-5, the J gene TRBJ1-2, with D unresolved. V lost 1 base, J lost 7 bases, and 14 bases lay in between. The CDR3 is made up of 14 amino acids. Germline loops: CDR1 SGHKS, CDR2 YYEKEE (reference sequence). The DNA of the CDR3 is TGTGCCAGCAGCTTGCTACACCTCTCGGGTGGCTACACCTTC. Translation gives CASSLLHLSGGYTF.

The chain joins TRBV7-8 to TRBJ2-2, with 7 bases aligning to TRBD2. With V trimmed by 5 bases and J by 6 bases, 6 bases remained unmatched. Germline lookup yields CDR1 SGHVS and CDR2 FQNEAQ. This CDR3 comprises 14 residues. CDR3: CASSPRLAAGELFF. The CDR3 DNA reads as TGTGCCAGCAGCCCAAGACTAGCCGCCGGGGAGCTGTTTTTT.

This clonotype was counted only a few times. This chain connects TRBV20-1 to TRBJ2-3, with 10 bases identical to TRBD2. The CDR3 covers 17 residues. V shed 0 bases, J shed 1 base, and the junction held 7 bases outside the gene matches. The germline CDR1 and CDR2 sequences are DFQATT and SNEGSKA (reference sequence). The CDR3, as DNA: TGCAGTGCTAGAGATCGAATAGCGGGAGGTGGCACAGATACGCAGTATTTT. It encodes CSARDRIAGGGTDTQYF.

The chain is built from TRBV6-2 or TRBV6-3 and TRBJ2-1; D remains unclear. From germline, CDR1 is MNHEY and CDR2 SVGEGT. V gave up 5 bases and J gave up 6 bases, with 14 bases separating them. The CDR3 runs 14 residues. For the CDR3, the DNA is TGTGCCAGCAGTCCTACCCGCTTAGTCAATGAGCAGTTCTTC. This sequence encodes CASSPTRLVNEQFF.

The genes are TRBV20-1 and TRBJ2-1, with D perhaps TRBD1 (6 bases). The CDR3 has 11 residues. Germline V gene sequence: CDR1 DFQATT, CDR2 SNEGSKA (reference sequence). Trimming removed 8 bases at V and 9 bases at J, with 14 bases between. This CDR3 reads CSSPRGIEQFF. The CDR3 nucleotides read TGCAGTTCTCCTAGGGGGATTGAGCAGTTCTTC.

The chain couples TRBV28 to TRBJ2-1; 7 positions match TRBD2. Germline lookup yields CDR1 MDHEN and CDR2 SYDVKM. V gave up 1 base and J gave up 5 bases; unmatched junction bases: 8. The CDR3 is 16 residues long. CDR3 residues: CASSLSSGARNNEQFF. In DNA, the CDR3 is TGTGCCAGCAGTTTATCAAGCGGGGCGAGAAACAATGAGCAGTTCTTC.

The table lists this clonotype with a few counts. The V and J genes are TRBV10-3 and TRBJ2-1, with 10 bases identical to TRBD1. Per germline, CDR1 ENHRY and CDR2 SYGVKD. J lost 7 bases, V lost 8 bases, and 5 bases had no gene match. CDR3 length: 13 residues. The CDR3 loop reads CAIWGDRGNEQFF. CDR3 nucleotides: TGTGCCATCTGGGGGGACAGGGGAAATGAGCAGTTCTTC.

This clonotype was counted many times. The CDR3 DNA reads as TGCGCCAGCAGCCAAGACAGCGGGGGTCACAATGAGCAGTTCTTC. This encodes CASSQDSGGHNEQFF. The chain is built from TRBV4-3 and TRBJ2-1, with 8 bases matching TRBD2. Germline values: CDR1 LGHNA, CDR2 YSLEER. Trimming at V came to 0 bases and at J to 5 bases, leaving 3 bases not matched to a gene. The CDR3 contains 15 residues.

This clonotype showed up just a few times. This chain uses TRBV5-1 with TRBJ1-1; D not certain. This CDR3 has 13 residues. Deletions cut 2 bases from V and 3 bases from J, with 8 bases between. Germline V CDR1 and CDR2: SGHRS, YFSETQ. CDR3 DNA sequence: TGCGCCAGCAGCTTTTGGCAGGACACTGAAGCTTTCTTT. It translates to CASSFWQDTEAFF. Full variable domain (remainder filled in from reference TRBV5-1 and TRBJ1-1): KAGVTQTPRYLIKTRGQQVTLSCSPISGHRSVSWYQQTPGQGLQFLFEYFSETQRNKGNFPGRFSGRQFSNSRSEMNVSTLELGDSALYLCASSFWQDTEAFFGQGTRLTVV.

The CDR3 DNA is TGTGCCAGCAGTGAAACAGGTCCCCCCTACAATGAGCAGTTCTTC. The encoded protein is CASSETGPPYNEQFF. This chain connects TRBV12-3 or TRBV12-4 to TRBJ2-1; a possible D gene is TRBD1 (5 bases). This CDR3 spans 15 amino acids. The V end was cut by 5 bases, the J end by 2 bases, with 13 bases between.

In its sample, this clonotype was seen many times. The chain links TRBV12-3 or TRBV12-4 to TRBJ2-1, with 9 bases identical to TRBD2. This CDR3 is 16 amino acids long. V gave up 5 bases and J gave up 8 bases; unmatched junction bases: 13. Here the CDR3 reads CASSRNAGGSFDEQFF. CDR3 nucleotides: TGTGCCAGCAGTCGTAACGCGGGAGGGTCTTTCGATGAGCAGTTCTTC.

The chain uses TRBV29-1 and TRBJ1-1; perhaps TRBD1 as D (5 bases). Trimming removed 4 bases at V and 7 bases at J, with 13 bases between. The CDR3 is 12 amino acids. CDR1 is SQVTM and CDR2 is ANQGSEA in the germline V gene. CDR3 in DNA: TGCAGCGTTGGGGGGTCAGTGCTTGAAGCTTTCTTT. It yields the protein CSVGGSVLEAFF.

V is TRBV15 and J is TRBJ2-1; 9 bases are shared with TRBD2. The CDR3 totals 17 residues. Trimming at V came to 0 bases and at J to 6 bases, leaving 9 bases not matched to a gene. Germline-derived CDR1 and CDR2 are LNHNV and YYDKDF (reference sequence). The CDR3 spells CATSREGWASGVNEQFF. The CDR3 bases are TGTGCCACCAGCAGAGAGGGATGGGCTAGCGGGGTCAATGAGCAGTTCTTC.

A remark on this clonotype: A junction boundary mismatches the germline segment, possibly from a read error. The J gene is TRBJ1-5, the V gene TRBV6-1; 10 bases fit TRBD1. Germline CDR1 and CDR2: MNHNS and SASEGT. CDR3 size: 13 residues. CDR3 loop: CASTGTGVGPQHF. CDR3 DNA: TGCGCCAGCACCGGGACAGGGGTAGGGCCCCAGCATTTT.

V gene TRBV29-1 combines with J gene TRBJ2-5, with 7 positions matching TRBD1. Trimming took 4 bases from V and 4 from J; bases not matched to a gene: 6. The CDR3 length is 13 residues. Germline V CDR1 and CDR2: SQVTM, ANQGSEA. The DNA of the CDR3 is TGCAGCGTTGGGGACAGCCTAATAGAGACCCAGTACTTC. Protein sequence: CSVGDSLIETQYF.

This clonotype was counted many times. The chain recombines TRBV5-6 with TRBJ2-2; D is perhaps TRBD2 (6 bases). The CDR3 extends over 16 amino acids. Trimming shortened V by 1 base and J by 6 bases, and 16 bases separated the two germline ends. Germline CDR1 is SGHDT and CDR2 is YYEEEE. CDR3: CASSLPRDSLAGELFF. As DNA, the CDR3 is TGTGCCAGCAGCTTGCCGCGGGATTCCTTGGCCGGGGAGCTGTTTTTT.

This clonotype has at least ten counts. The J gene is TRBJ2-1, the V gene TRBV20-1; no reliable D call. The CDR3 length is 11 residues. Looked up from germline, CDR1 is DFQATT and CDR2 is SNEGSKA (reference sequence). Trimming shortened V by 1 base and J by 6 bases, and 4 bases separated the two germline ends. The CDR3 DNA follows: TGCAGTGCTAGAGGTCCCAATGAGCAGTTCTTC. Its protein is CSARGPNEQFF.

The V and J genes are TRBV20-1 and TRBJ1-1; D gene ambiguous. This CDR3 has 12 amino acids. CDR1 and CDR2 from the germline V gene are DFQATT and SNEGSKA (reference sequence). Trimming stripped 7 bases from V and 1 base from J, with 10 bases between. CDR3 sequence: CSGFVSNTEAFF. The CDR3 region has the DNA TGCAGTGGTTTTGTTTCGAACACTGAAGCTTTCTTT.

In its sample, this clonotype was seen a few times. V is TRBV18 and J is TRBJ2-5; tentative D call: TRBD1 (5 bases). Germline V gene lookup returns CDR1 KGHSH and CDR2 LQKENI. The V end was cut by 3 bases, the J end by 7 bases, with 15 bases between. The CDR3 runs 14 residues. The CDR3 protein is CASSPKDTSATQYF. As DNA, the CDR3 is TGTGCCAGCTCACCCAAGGACACCTCGGCGACCCAGTACTTC.

The V call is TRBV29-1, the J call TRBJ2-7; TRBD1 might be the D (6 bases). From germline, CDR1 is SQVTM and CDR2 ANQGSEA. The V gene lost 6 bases and the J gene lost 2 bases, with 11 bases spanning the gap. The CDR3 is made up of 12 amino acids. CDR3 in amino acids: CSVSGTTYEQYF. CDR3 nucleotide sequence: TGCAGCGTGTCCGGGACAACCTACGAGCAGTACTTC.

This clonotype was observed a handful of times. DNA of the CDR3: TGCGCCAGCAGACTTTCCGGGACAGGGTTGGGCTACGAGCAGTACTTC. Translated: CASRLSGTGLGYEQYF. The rearrangement uses TRBV10-2 and TRBJ2-7, with 9 bases lining up with TRBD1. CDR1 and CDR2 from the germline V gene are WSHSY and SAAADI. CDR3 length: 16 residues. V was clipped by 6 bases and J by 3 bases; unmatched bases: 12.

V usage is TRBV7-9 and J usage is TRBJ2-2; TRBD2 agrees at 8 bases. With V trimmed by 7 bases and J by 5 bases, 6 bases remained unmatched. CDR1 SEHNR and CDR2 FQNEAQ come from the germline V gene (reference sequence). The CDR3 runs 14 residues. CDR3: CASTKRESTGELFF. The CDR3 DNA reads TGTGCCAGCACAAAGCGGGAGTCGACCGGGGAGCTGTTTTTT.